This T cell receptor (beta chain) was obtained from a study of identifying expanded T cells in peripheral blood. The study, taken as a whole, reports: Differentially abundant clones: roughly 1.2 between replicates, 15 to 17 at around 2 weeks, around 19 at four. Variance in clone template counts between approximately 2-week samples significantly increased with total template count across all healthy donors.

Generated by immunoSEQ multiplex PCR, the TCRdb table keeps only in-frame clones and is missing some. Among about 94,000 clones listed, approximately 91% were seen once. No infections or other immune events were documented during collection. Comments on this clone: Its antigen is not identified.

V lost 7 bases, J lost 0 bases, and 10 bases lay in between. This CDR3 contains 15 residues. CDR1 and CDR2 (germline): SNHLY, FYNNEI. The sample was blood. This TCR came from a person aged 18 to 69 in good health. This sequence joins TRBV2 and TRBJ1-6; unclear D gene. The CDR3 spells CASILQSSYNSPLHF. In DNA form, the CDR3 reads TGTGCCAGCATCCTACAGAGCTCCTATAATTCACCCCTCCACTTT.